This T cell receptor (beta chain) derives from a study of blood T cell repertoires in COVID-19. Background on the study: Acute-phase and convalescent COVID-19 samples originated in the United States, Italy and Spain.

In the authors' workflow: Reference gene primers were amplified, and this amplification served to estimate nucleated cell counts. TCRdb keeps only in-frame clones here, not all; method: immunoSEQ multiplex PCR. V and J calls and clone size are those listed in that table; D and trimming were worked out from the DNA. The sample has roughly 180,000 clones; roughly three quarters are singletons. This receptor was taken from a woman in her forties or fifties with active or convalescent COVID-19. Sequenced material: peripheral blood.

Here the CDR3 DNA reads TGTGCCAGTGGTACGGACAGATTGAACACCGGGGAGCTGTTTTTT. Protein product: CASGTDRLNTGELFF. The J gene is TRBJ2-2, the V gene TRBV19; tentatively, D is TRBD1 (6 bases). CDR1 is LNHDA and CDR2 is SQIVND in the germline V gene (reference sequence). The CDR3 totals 15 residues. Trimming pared 8 bases from V and 1 base from J, leaving 14 bases between.